Given below is one T cell receptor (beta chain) in context. Germline assignment: CDR1 SGHAT and CDR2 FQNNGV. The CDR3 consists of 18 residues. V gave up 5 bases and J gave up 0 bases, with 22 bases separating them. The record originates from a study of shared clonotypes between healthy human individuals. TCRdb's copy holds only in-frame clones and misses some; the assay was immunoSEQ multiplex PCR. In the table there are just over 2,000,000 clones, 85% to 95% of which are singletons. This clonotype originated in a young man in good health. Sequencing was carried out using naive CD4+ T cells sorted from blood. Described subset: CD45RA+ positively selected. The chain links TRBV11-2 to TRBJ1-1, with TRBD1 as a possible D gene (5 bases). The CDR3 region is CASSARGSTGSMNTEAFF. CDR3 coding DNA: TGTGCCAGCAGCGCACGGGGGTCCACGGGAAGTATGAACACTGAAGCTTTCTTT.